This TCR beta chain derives from a study of neurological immune-mediated disorders. Study conclusions and caveats: Whereas HTLV-1-associated myelopathy showed the most TCR clonal expansion, multiple sclerosis showed the least, with levels below those of healthy controls. Phylogenetic grouping put 18 of 34 multiple sclerosis patients' repertoires into one related-CDR3 cluster, a possible signature.

Over 170 million TCR-beta sequences (from 15-18 subjects) were yielded by each sequencing run. TCRdb re-called the 5' RACE reads with MiXCR, one entry per CDR3 protein. In the table there are over 35,000 distinct CDR3 sequences, 2.5% of which are singletons. The table lists this clonotype with many counts. Its target is not known. Germline loops: CDR1 LGHDT, CDR2 YNNKEL (reference sequence). This CDR3 spans 13 amino acids. V lost 3 bases to trimming and J lost 6 bases, with 9 bases between them. This chain connects TRBV3-1 to TRBJ1-5; D not resolved. Sequencing was done on a sample of PBMCs. This clonotype originated in a man aged 50-60 years with multiple sclerosis. CDR3 region: CASSQGIGQPQHF. CDR3 nucleotides: TGTGCCAGCAGCCAGGGAATTGGTCAGCCCCAGCATTTT.